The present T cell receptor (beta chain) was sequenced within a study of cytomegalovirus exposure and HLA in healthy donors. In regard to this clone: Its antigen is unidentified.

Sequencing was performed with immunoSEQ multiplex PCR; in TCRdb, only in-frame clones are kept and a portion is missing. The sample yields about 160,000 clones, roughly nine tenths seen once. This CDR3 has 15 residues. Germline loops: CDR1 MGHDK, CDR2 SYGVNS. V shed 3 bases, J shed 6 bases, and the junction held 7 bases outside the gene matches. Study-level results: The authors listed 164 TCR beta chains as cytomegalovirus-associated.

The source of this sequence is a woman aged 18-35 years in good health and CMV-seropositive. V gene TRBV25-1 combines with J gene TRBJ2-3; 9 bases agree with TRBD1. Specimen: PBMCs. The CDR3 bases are TGTGCCAGCAGTGATCTGGGACAGGGAGACGATACGCAGTATTTT. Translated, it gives CASSDLGQGDDTQYF.